The 7 T cell receptor beta chains presented below share a single source sample, sequenced in a study of blood T cell repertoires in COVID-19. TCRdb keeps only in-frame clones here, not all; method: immunoSEQ multiplex PCR. Altogether some 300,000 clones are present, 85% to 90% being singletons, with the ten largest covering over 1%. The sequencing sample was made of peripheral blood. The receptors derive from a man aged 70-80 years with acute or convalescent COVID-19.

The chain couples TRBV2 to TRBJ1-3; tentative D call: TRBD1 (5 bases). Germline V CDR1 and CDR2: SNHLY, FYNNEI. Trimming removed 2 bases at V and 2 bases at J, with 10 bases between. The length of the CDR3 is 15 residues. The CDR3 DNA is TGTGCCAGCAGTGAATTCCAGGGAACTGGAAACACCATATATTTT. It yields the protein CASSEFQGTGNTIYF.

The rearrangement uses TRBV14 and TRBJ2-1; D perhaps matches TRBD1 (6 bases). The CDR3 runs to 15 residues. The germline V gene has CDR1 SGHDN and CDR2 FVKESK. The germline V and J ends were trimmed by 3 bases and 2 bases, with 11 bases remaining between them. DNA for the CDR3: TGTGCCAGCAGCCATTTGGGACAAGCCTACAATGAGCAGTTCTTC. This codes for CASSHLGQAYNEQFF.

The chain links TRBV19 to TRBJ1-5; no clear D. The CDR3 is 17 amino acids. Deletions cut 3 bases from V and 0 bases from J, with 15 bases between. Germline CDR1 is LNHDA and CDR2 is SQIVND (reference sequence). CDR3 region: CASSILEGAYSNQPQHF. CDR3 nucleotide sequence: TGTGCCAGTAGTATTCTGGAGGGAGCGTATAGCAATCAGCCCCAGCATTTT.

The V call is TRBV5-1, the J call TRBJ2-5, with 9 bases identical to TRBD1. Germline CDR1 and CDR2: SGHRS and YFSETQ. Trimming at V came to 3 bases and at J to 2 bases, leaving 5 bases not matched to a gene. CDR3 size: 15 residues. The chain's CDR3 is CASSSLTGGQETQYF. As DNA, the CDR3 is TGCGCCAGCAGCTCCCTGACAGGGGGGCAAGAGACCCAGTACTTC.

This chain uses TRBV28 with TRBJ2-3; possible D gene TRBD2, 5 bases. CDR3 length equals 13 residues. V gave up 8 bases and J gave up 7 bases, with 16 bases separating them. Germline V gene lookup returns CDR1 MDHEN and CDR2 SYDVKM. The CDR3 region is CASGQLTGNTQYF. The CDR3 nucleotides are TGTGCCAGCGGCCAACTCACCGGGAATACGCAGTATTTT.

CDR3 amino acids: CARSRPNLYQGNQPQHF. CDR3 bases: TGTGCCAGAAGCCGACCAAATCTTTATCAGGGGAATCAGCCCCAGCATTTT. This chain joins TRBV5-3 and TRBJ1-5; a possible D gene is TRBD1 (6 bases). TRBV5-3 is placed among ORFs of uncertain function. The CDR3 contains 17 residues. Trimming took 4 bases from V and 4 from J, leaving 21 bases between them.

The chain joins TRBV4-3 to TRBJ2-7, with D possibly being TRBD1 (5 bases). V lost 3 bases, J lost 2 bases, and 11 bases lay in between. This CDR3 has 14 residues. Germline CDR1 and CDR2: LGHNA and YSLEER. The CDR3 sequence: CASSQDKGPYEQYF. The DNA for the CDR3 is TGCGCCAGCAGCCAGGACAAGGGCCCCTACGAGCAGTACTTC.